The following is a T cell receptor beta chain sequence with its context. Its antigen is not known. The data are from a study of shared clonotypes between healthy human individuals. Original data processing: Junction-only sequences produced by ImmunoSEQ had no quality scores, so filtering differed. The protocol was immunoSEQ multiplex PCR, while the TCRdb copy is restricted to in-frame clones and leaves out a portion. V, J and clone size derive from that table, while D and trimming were established from the DNA sequence. The table includes 450,000 to 500,000 clones, 60% to 80% detected once. Study-level findings and limits: Apart from blood, nothing was sampled; tissue repertoires likely differ.

The CDR3 loop spans 15 amino acids. CDR1 and CDR2 (germline): SGHRS, YFSETQ. V lost 3 bases and J lost 0, with 12 bases in between. Sequencing was performed on PBMCs. This sequence joins TRBV5-1 and TRBJ1-1; D unresolved. The receptor's source is a woman aged 40 to 50 in good health. Some clones in this sample may be carry-over from other donors' samples. CDR3 sequence: CASSSRPTVNTEAFF. DNA for the CDR3: TGCGCCAGCAGCTCGCGACCTACAGTGAACACTGAAGCTTTCTTT.